Here is one T cell receptor beta chain with its context. Antigen: not known. The data were obtained in a study of T cells after yellow fever vaccination. Study-wide context: SMART-Seq v4 Ultra Low Input served to prepare low-cell-number fractions. Overall study results and limits: Some clonotypes, a small share, were shared between CD4 and CD8 compartments. The secondary response was weaker, and its peak arrived faster, on day 5 versus 15.

Making TCR cDNA involved 5'RACE template switching, which added UMIs and a universal primer site. One entry per CDR3 protein results from TCRdb running MiXCR on the 5' RACE reads. The profile shows 500,000 to 700,000 distinct CDR3 sequences, roughly 19% of them singletons. CDR1 MDHEN and CDR2 SYDVKM come from the germline V gene. Trimming cost V 5 bases and J 6 bases; bases outside gene matches: 13. This CDR3 contains 16 residues. The starting material was PBMCs, obtained 15 days after the yellow fever booster vaccination. This TCR was sampled from a man between 25 and 39 years old who received the YFV17D yellow fever vaccine. This chain uses TRBV28 with TRBJ2-7, with 10 positions matching TRBD1. The CDR3 DNA sequence: TGTGCCAGCAGTCCCGGGACAGGGGCCTCCCTAATCGAGCAGTACTTC. Translated: CASSPGTGASLIEQYF. The whole variable domain, filled in from reference TRBV28 and TRBJ2-7, reads DVKVTQSSRYLVKRTGEKVFLECVQDMDHENMFWYRQDPGLGLRLIYFSYDVKMKEKGDIPEGYSVSREKKERFSLILESASTNQTSMYLCASSPGTGASLIEQYFGPGTRLTVT.